Listed below are T cell receptor beta chains from one sample, sequenced in a study of spatial heterogeneity in lung cancer. TCRdb passed the 5' RACE reads through MiXCR, listing each CDR3 protein once. The sample has 15,000 to 20,000 distinct CDR3 sequences; approximately 6% are singletons. Sequencing was performed on PBMCs, taken at follow-up. The receptors shown here come from a male donor with early-stage non-small cell lung cancer. The CDR3 runs from the conserved cysteine through the conserved F or W. Each record gives: D gene, clone size, V gene, J gene, CDR3 protein, CDR3 DNA. A D gene is named only where the DNA matches it firmly. Part of the rows lack a size; the others show once, few, many or a class for expanded clones.

TRBD1,many,TRBV27,TRBJ1-6,CASSPRQGPLHF,TGTGCCAGCAGTCCTCGACAGGGCCCCCTCCACTTT
-,many,TRBV25-1,TRBJ2-7,CASSPIPESYEQYF,TGTGCCAGCAGTCCCATACCGGAGAGCTACGAGCAGTACTTC
-,many,TRBV10-2,TRBJ2-1,CASNGFDGYEQFF,TGCGCCAGCAATGGGTTTGACGGCTATGAGCAGTTCTTC
-,-,TRBV3-1,TRBJ2-1,CASSQVSGHEQFF,TGTGCCAGCAGCCAAGTGAGCGGACATGAGCAGTTCTTC
TRBD2,many,TRBV5-8,TRBJ2-3,CASSLRASGRADTQYF,TGTGCCAGCAGCTTGAGGGCTAGCGGGAGAGCAGATACGCAGTATTTT
-,many,TRBV6-2/TRBV6-3,TRBJ2-7,CASSVTFEQYF,TGTGCCAGCAGTGTCACCTTCGAGCAGTACTTC
-,many,TRBV20-1,TRBJ1-2,CSAGDRALDRYTF,TGCAGTGCGGGCGACAGAGCCCTTGATCGCTACACCTTC
-,many,TRBV6-1,TRBJ2-1,CASRESRQVYNEQFF,TGTGCCAGCAGGGAGTCGAGACAGGTATACAATGAGCAGTTCTTC
-,many,TRBV4-3,TRBJ2-1,CASSQSRGLSSYNEQFF,TGCGCCAGCAGCCAGAGCCGGGGCCTCAGCTCCTACAATGAGCAGTTCTTC
-,many,TRBV10-3,TRBJ2-1,CAISERGRDHNEQFF,TGTGCCATCAGTGAGAGGGGGCGGGACCACAATGAGCAGTTCTTC
TRBD1,many,TRBV10-3,TRBJ2-1,CAISSPGDRVTEQFF,TGTGCCATCAGTTCCCCGGGGGACAGGGTGACCGAGCAGTTCTTC
-,many,TRBV20-1,TRBJ1-5,CSVGGDRAQHF,TGCAGTGTCGGGGGTGATCGGGCCCAGCATTTT
TRBD1,many,TRBV3-1,TRBJ1-4,CASSQERQGIATNEKLFF,TGTGCCAGCAGCCAAGAACGACAGGGAATTGCAACTAATGAAAAACTGTTTTTT
TRBD1,medium-sized,TRBV28,TRBJ1-5,CASSLAGGGNQPQHF,TGTGCCAGCAGTCTGGCAGGGGGTGGCAATCAGCCCCAGCATTTT
TRBD1,medium-sized,TRBV28,TRBJ2-6,CASRPGQGKSGANVLTF,TGTGCCAGCAGACCAGGACAGGGTAAATCTGGGGCCAACGTCCTGACTTTC
TRBD2,-,TRBV27,TRBJ2-5,CASSPLAGPPETQYF,TGTGCCAGCAGTCCATTAGCGGGTCCTCCAGAGACCCAGTACTTC
TRBD1,many,TRBV5-1,TRBJ2-3,CASSGRQGAVPDTQYF,TGCGCCAGCAGCGGAAGACAGGGGGCTGTTCCAGATACGCAGTATTTT
-,-,TRBV18,TRBJ2-3,CASSPQGRGTDTQYF,TGTGCCAGCTCTCCGCAGGGCCGCGGCACAGATACGCAGTATTTT
-,many,TRBV7-2,TRBJ2-3,CASSLLGGPGDTQYF,TGTGCCAGCAGCTTACTCGGGGGGCCGGGAGATACGCAGTATTTT
TRBD2,medium-sized,TRBV7-2,TRBJ2-1,CASSLGPAGVNEQFF,TGTGCCAGCAGCTTAGGGCCAGCGGGAGTTAATGAGCAGTTCTTC
-,many,TRBV7-2,TRBJ2-7,CASSLGVDEQYF,TGTGCCAGCAGCTTAGGTGTCGACGAGCAGTACTTC
TRBD1,many,TRBV29-1,TRBJ2-3,CSAGTADTQYF,TGCAGCGCCGGGACAGCAGATACGCAGTATTTT
TRBD2,-,TRBV2,TRBJ2-1,CASSRERTSSYNEQFF,TGTGCCAGCAGTCGCGAAAGGACTAGCAGCTACAATGAGCAGTTCTTC
-,many,TRBV6-5,TRBJ2-7,CASSYSSSYEQYF,TGTGCCAGCAGTTACTCGAGCTCCTACGAGCAGTACTTC
-,many,TRBV11-2,TRBJ2-1,CASSPTSNEQFF,TGTGCCAGCAGCCCAACATCGAATGAGCAGTTCTTC
-,many,TRBV20-1,TRBJ2-6,CSARLGTLRTGANVLTF,TGCAGTGCTAGGCTCGGGACTCTACGGACTGGGGCCAACGTCCTGACTTTC
-,many,TRBV5-5,TRBJ1-1,CASSFSGNTEAFF,TGTGCCAGCAGCTTTTCGGGCAACACTGAAGCTTTCTTT
-,-,TRBV7-2,TRBJ1-1,CVSRRGRNTEAFF,TGTGTCAGCCGCCGGGGCCGGAACACTGAAGCTTTCTTT
TRBD1,medium-sized,TRBV6-5,TRBJ2-1,CASSFGQGYRHEQFF,TGTGCCAGCAGCTTCGGACAGGGGTACCGCCATGAGCAGTTCTTC
-,many,TRBV7-2,TRBJ2-3,CASSGGTDTQYF,TGTGCCAGCAGCGGTGGGACAGATACGCAGTATTTT
-,many,TRBV9,TRBJ2-3,CASSGRGWGTDTQYF,TGTGCCAGCAGCGGCAGGGGCTGGGGCACAGATACGCAGTATTTT
TRBD1,many,TRBV6-1,TRBJ1-5,CASGTGWGNQPQHF,TGTGCCAGCGGGACAGGGTGGGGCAATCAGCCCCAGCATTTT
TRBD1,many,TRBV28,TRBJ2-1,CASSANRGRFF,TGTGCCAGCAGTGCCAACAGGGGCCGGTTCTTC
-,many,TRBV6-6,TRBJ1-5,CASKGSNQPQHF,TGTGCCAGCAAGGGCAGCAATCAGCCCCAGCATTTT
-,many,TRBV6-1,TRBJ1-2,CASSEGQARGYTF,TGTGCCAGCAGTGAAGGGCAGGCCCGTGGCTACACCTTC
-,many,TRBV6-5,TRBJ2-1,CASSADGYNEQFF,TGTGCCAGCAGCGCGGACGGTTACAATGAGCAGTTCTTC
-,many,TRBV24-1,TRBJ2-7,CATSDLGPKGNYEQYF,TGTGCCACCAGTGATTTAGGACCGAAGGGAAACTACGAGCAGTACTTC
TRBD1,few,TRBV19,TRBJ2-4,CASSTLRDRGAKNIQYF,TGTGCCAGTAGTACCCTCCGGGACAGGGGGGCCAAAAACATTCAGTACTTC
TRBD1,many,TRBV28,TRBJ1-2,CASSPLAGQGIPHRYGYTF,TGTGCCAGCAGCCCCCTCGCGGGACAGGGGATCCCCCACCGCTATGGCTACACCTTC
TRBD1,many,TRBV12-3/TRBV12-4,TRBJ2-7,CASRPGQGAREQYF,TGTGCCAGCAGACCGGGACAGGGGGCGAGGGAGCAGTACTTC
TRBD1,many,TRBV14,TRBJ1-1,CASSPDRVGEAFF,TGTGCCAGCAGCCCGGACAGGGTGGGTGAAGCTTTCTTT
-,many,TRBV6-5,TRBJ2-1,CASSPGLAPYNEQFF,TGTGCCAGCAGCCCCGGGCTAGCGCCTTACAATGAGCAGTTCTTC
-,many,TRBV27,TRBJ2-7,CASSLQQGYEQYF,TGTGCCAGCAGTTTACAGCAGGGCTACGAGCAGTACTTC
-,many,TRBV6-5,TRBJ2-6,CASSYYRSGANVLTF,TGTGCCAGCAGTTATTACCGCTCTGGGGCCAACGTCCTGACTTTC
-,few,TRBV3-1,TRBJ1-1,CASSATHRDTEAFF,TGTGCCAGCAGCGCGACCCACAGGGACACTGAAGCTTTCTTT
-,-,TRBV7-9,TRBJ2-3,CASSSDYSDTQYF,TGTGCCAGCAGCTCGGACTACTCAGATACGCAGTATTTT
-,many,TRBV10-3,TRBJ1-1,CAISEWEGMNTEAFF,TGTGCCATCAGTGAATGGGAGGGCATGAACACTGAAGCTTTCTTT
TRBD1,large,TRBV28,TRBJ2-5,CASKGQGMMWETQYF,TGTGCCAGCAAGGGACAGGGGATGATGTGGGAGACCCAGTACTTC
TRBD1,many,TRBV5-1,TRBJ2-5,CASSLMDRKETQYF,TGCGCCAGCAGCTTGATGGACAGGAAAGAGACCCAGTACTTC
-,many,TRBV5-1,TRBJ2-5,CASSHGTSQETQYF,TGCGCCAGCAGCCATGGGACAAGCCAAGAGACCCAGTACTTC
-,many,TRBV28,TRBJ2-7,CASTSGTSYEQYF,TGTGCCAGCACCTCCGGGACCTCCTACGAGCAGTACTTC
-,many,TRBV18,TRBJ2-7,CASSPPGGLYEQYF,TGTGCCAGCTCACCTCCCGGGGGCCTCTACGAGCAGTACTTC
-,many,TRBV5-1,TRBJ2-5,CASSYLGGAETQYF,TGCGCCAGCAGCTATCTTGGGGGAGCGGAGACCCAGTACTTC
-,medium-sized,TRBV28,TRBJ2-3,CATVPGQLTDTQYF,TGTGCCACCGTACCCGGACAGCTGACAGATACGCAGTATTTT
-,many,TRBV7-2,TRBJ2-2,CASNHRESTGELFF,TGTGCCAGCAACCACCGCGAGAGCACCGGGGAGCTGTTTTTT
-,-,TRBV27,TRBJ2-7,CASSQAPGRHYEQYF,TGTGCCAGCAGTCAGGCGCCGGGACGCCACTACGAGCAGTACTTC
TRBD2,-,TRBV7-2,TRBJ2-5,CASTGGGLAIQETQYF,TGTGCCAGCACGGGCGGGGGACTAGCTATCCAAGAGACCCAGTACTTC
-,few,TRBV7-2,TRBJ1-2,CASKLTGYYGYTF,TGTGCCAGCAAGTTAACAGGGTACTATGGCTACACCTTC